This T cell receptor (beta chain) was observed in a study of post-analysis software for immune sequencing data. The wider study: The courses of disease that were included comprised relapsing-remitting, secondary progressive and progressive-relapsing multiple sclerosis. The study's findings and limits: There were about five TRBV segments more frequent in patients than controls, and TRBV5-6, TRBV5-1 and TRBV20-1 were among them.

Per germline, CDR1 SGHRS and CDR2 YFSETQ. This CDR3 contains 15 residues. J lost 5 bases, V lost 4 bases, and 11 bases had no gene match. As for this clonotype: The antigen is unknown.

cDNA libraries for TCR beta contained unique molecular identifiers. MiXCR, applied by TCRdb to the PCR reads, yields one record per CDR3 protein. The profile covers roughly 650,000 distinct CDR3 sequences, with more than 50% appearing a single time and over 9% taken by the ten largest. The receptor comes from a girl aged 2-9 years with multiple sclerosis. The sequencing sample was made of blood. J is TRBJ2-5 and V is TRBV5-1, with 7 bases aligning to TRBD1. The CDR3 loop reads CASSPIRTGRETQYF. The CDR3 DNA sequence: TGCGCCAGCAGCCCGATACGGACAGGACGGGAGACCCAGTACTTC.